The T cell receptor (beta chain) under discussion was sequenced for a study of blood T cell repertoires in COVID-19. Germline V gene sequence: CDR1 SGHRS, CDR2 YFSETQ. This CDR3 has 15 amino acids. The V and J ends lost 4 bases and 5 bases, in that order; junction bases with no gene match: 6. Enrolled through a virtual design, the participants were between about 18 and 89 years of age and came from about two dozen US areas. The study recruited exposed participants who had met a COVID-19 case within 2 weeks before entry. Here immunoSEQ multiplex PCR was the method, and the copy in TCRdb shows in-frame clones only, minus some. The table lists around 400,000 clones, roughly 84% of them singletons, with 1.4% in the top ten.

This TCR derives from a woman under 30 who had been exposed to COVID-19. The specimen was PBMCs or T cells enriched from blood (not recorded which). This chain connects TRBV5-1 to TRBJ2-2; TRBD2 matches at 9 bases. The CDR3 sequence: CASSPWTSETGELFF. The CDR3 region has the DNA TGCGCCAGCAGCCCCTGGACTAGCGAGACCGGGGAGCTGTTTTTT.